The T cell receptor beta chain under discussion was sequenced for a study of T cell repertoires in cytomegalovirus infection. Study information: Carrying CMV and the relevant HLA type showed in public TCR beta signatures. Overall study results and limits: Ex vivo responses were dominated by HLA-C-restricted CMV-specific TCR beta clonotypes.

CDR3 length: 16 amino acids. V was pared by 1 base and J by 6 bases, with 9 bases of the junction left unmatched. TCRdb reprocessed the reads with MiXCR, giving one entry per CDR3 protein. The sample lists about 310,000 distinct CDR3 sequences, roughly 25% occurring once. Worth noting for this clonotype: The antigen is unknown.

The origin of this receptor is a human donor in good health (CMV status not recorded). Some clones in this sample may be carry-over from other donors' samples. The sequences come from cultured PBMCs, collected from culture after CMV antigen stimulation. V and J are TRBV12-3 or TRBV12-4 and TRBJ2-1; 7 bases are a match to TRBD2. Written as DNA, the CDR3 is TGTGCCAGCAGTTTAGGGGCGGGAGCTCTTCGCAATGAGCAGTTCTTC. Translated, it gives CASSLGAGALRNEQFF.